This T cell receptor (beta chain) was sequenced during a study of control samples from healthy donors and cancer patients. Per germline, CDR1 SNHLY and CDR2 FYNNEI. V lost 6 bases, J lost 4 bases, and 13 bases lay in between. This CDR3 is built from 14 residues. Measured with immunoSEQ multiplex PCR; TCRdb has only the in-frame clones, and not every one. The data show roughly 100,000 clones, 88% seen once. This sequence originates from a young man in good health. The chain uses TRBV2 and TRBJ1-5, with a tentative D call TRBD1 (6 bases). Sequencing used blood. This CDR3 is CASSSRGRNQPQHF. The CDR3 coding sequence is TGTGCCAGCAGCAGCAGGGGAAGAAATCAGCCCCAGCATTTT.